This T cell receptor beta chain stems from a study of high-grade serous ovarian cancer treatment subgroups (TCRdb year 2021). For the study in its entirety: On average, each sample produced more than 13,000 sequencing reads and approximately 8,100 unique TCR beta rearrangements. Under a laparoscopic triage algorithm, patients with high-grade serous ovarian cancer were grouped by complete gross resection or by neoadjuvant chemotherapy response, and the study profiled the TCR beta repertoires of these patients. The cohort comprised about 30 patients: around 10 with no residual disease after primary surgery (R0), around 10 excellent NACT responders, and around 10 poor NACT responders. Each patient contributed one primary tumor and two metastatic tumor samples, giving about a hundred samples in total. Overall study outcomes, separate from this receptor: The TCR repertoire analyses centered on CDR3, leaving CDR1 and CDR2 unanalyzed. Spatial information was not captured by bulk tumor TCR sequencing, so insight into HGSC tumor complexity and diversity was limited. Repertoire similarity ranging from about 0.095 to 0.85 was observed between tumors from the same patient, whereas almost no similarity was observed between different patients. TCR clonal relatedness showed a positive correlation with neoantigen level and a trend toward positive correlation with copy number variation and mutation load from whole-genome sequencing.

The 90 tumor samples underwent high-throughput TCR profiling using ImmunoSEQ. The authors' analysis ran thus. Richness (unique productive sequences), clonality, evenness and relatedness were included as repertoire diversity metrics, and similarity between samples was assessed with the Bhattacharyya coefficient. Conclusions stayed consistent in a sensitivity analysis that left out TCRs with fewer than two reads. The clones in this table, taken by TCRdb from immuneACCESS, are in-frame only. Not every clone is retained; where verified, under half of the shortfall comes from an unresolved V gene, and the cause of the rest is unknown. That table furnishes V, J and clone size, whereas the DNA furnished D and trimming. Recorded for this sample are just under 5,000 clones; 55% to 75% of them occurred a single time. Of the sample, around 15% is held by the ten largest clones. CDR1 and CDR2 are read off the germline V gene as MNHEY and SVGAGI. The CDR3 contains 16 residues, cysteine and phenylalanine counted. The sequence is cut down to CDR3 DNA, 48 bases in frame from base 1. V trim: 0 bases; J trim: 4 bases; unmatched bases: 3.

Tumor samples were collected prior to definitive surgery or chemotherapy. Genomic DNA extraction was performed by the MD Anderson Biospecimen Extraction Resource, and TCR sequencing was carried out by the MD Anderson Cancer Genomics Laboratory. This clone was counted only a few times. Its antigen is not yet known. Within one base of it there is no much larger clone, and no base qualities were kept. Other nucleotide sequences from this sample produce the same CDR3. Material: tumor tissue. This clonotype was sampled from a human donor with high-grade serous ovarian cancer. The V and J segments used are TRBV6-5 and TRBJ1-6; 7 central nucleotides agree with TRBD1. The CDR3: CASSYSRDSYNSPLHF. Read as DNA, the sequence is TGTGCCAGCAGTTACTCTAGGGACAGTTATAATTCACCCCTCCACTTT.